This entry concerns a single T cell receptor (beta chain). The antigen is undetermined. The data were obtained in a study of radiation and T cells in renal cell carcinoma. Study findings and constraints: In blood, top tumor clones expanded by 2 weeks, shrinking by 4.

Time point given: blood 4 weeks post-SBRT, at nephrectomy. Treatment denoted: 15 Gy SBRT to primary tumor, nephrectomy 4 weeks later. Nephrectomy followed 15 Gy stereotactic body radiation by 4 weeks. After SBRT, blood was collected at 2 and 4 weeks, plus baseline. The tumor was a clear cell renal cell carcinoma. CDR3 length: 14 amino acids. Germline V CDR1 and CDR2: LNHDA, SQIVND (reference sequence). V lost 0 bases and J 4 bases, leaving 9 bases between the germline ends. Measured with immunoSEQ multiplex PCR; TCRdb has only the in-frame clones, and not every one. Of about 34,000 clones detected, about 85% appear once; the ten largest clones hold 33%.

The receptor's source is a man aged 55-75 years with renal cell carcinoma. Material: blood, obtained from a patient whose treatment included radiotherapy and nephrectomy. The J gene is TRBJ1-1, the V gene TRBV19; D uncertain. The CDR3 spells CASSIDGRLTEAFF. For the CDR3, the DNA is TGTGCCAGTAGTATAGATGGAAGGCTCACTGAAGCTTTCTTT.